These T cell receptor beta chains were read from a single sample in a study of shared T cell receptors in the human thymus. Using immunoSEQ multiplex PCR, the repertoire was profiled, and TCRdb retains in-frame clones only, with some absent. The repertoire has roughly 710,000 clones, approximately 85% of them found once; the top ten carry more than 0.01%. These same data were also listed under a study on human thymus T cells.

The sample comprised thymocytes. These receptor sequences come from a girl under three years old with a congenital heart defect. CDR3s include the opening cysteine and the closing phenylalanine or tryptophan. D genes are given only for firm matches. Not every row has a clone size; where given, it reads once, few, many or a size class.

j_gene,v_gene,d_gene,abundance,CDR3nt,CDR3aa
TRBJ1-4,TRBV19,TRBD1,NA,TGTGCCAGTAGGGGACAGGGGGCTAGCGGTAATGAAAAACTGTTTTTT,CASRGQGASGNEKLFF
TRBJ1-1,TRBV10-3,NA,NA,TGTGCCATCAGTGTCGGGTTGACCCCTATGAACACTGAAGCTTTCTTT,CAISVGLTPMNTEAFF
TRBJ2-7,TRBV25-1,NA,NA,TGTGCCAGCAGTGAATGGAGGGGGAGGGAGGGGGGTGACGAGCAGTACTTC,CASSEWRGREGGDEQYF
TRBJ2-7,TRBV6-5,NA,NA,TGTGCCAGCGCGAAGACAGTAGGGTATCAGTGCGAGCAGTACTTC,CASAKTVGYQCEQYF
TRBJ2-3,TRBV19,NA,NA,TGTGCCAGTAGTATAGACAGGGGAGACACAGATACGCAGTATTTT,CASSIDRGDTDTQYF
TRBJ2-1,TRBV19,TRBD2,NA,TGTGCCAGTACCAACCTGGGGCGTCTAGCGGGGTTCGACAATGAGCAGTTCTTC,CASTNLGRLAGFDNEQFF
TRBJ1-1,TRBV6-1,TRBD1,NA,TGTGCCAGCAGTGAAGCCGGTGGGACAGTCAACACTGAAGCTTTCTTT,CASSEAGGTVNTEAFF
TRBJ2-2,TRBV7-2,TRBD2,NA,TGTGCCAGCAGCCCCGGGACTAGGAAGTTTCCCGGGGAGCTGTTTTTT,CASSPGTRKFPGELFF
TRBJ1-2,TRBV27,NA,once,TGTGCCAGCAGTTCTCCTCAGGGGTTTGCTAACTATGGCTACACCTTC,CASSSPQGFANYGYTF
TRBJ1-2,TRBV27,NA,NA,TGTGCCAGCAGTTTAGACAGAAACTATGGCTACACCTTC,CASSLDRNYGYTF
TRBJ1-1,TRBV2,NA,NA,TGTGCCAGCTTTACAGGGATGAACACTGAAGCTTTCTTT,CASFTGMNTEAFF
TRBJ2-1,TRBV7-2,TRBD2,NA,TGTGCCAGCGCCCAGGCCGGGACTAGCGGGGGACCCTACAATGAGCAGTTCTTC,CASAQAGTSGGPYNEQFF
TRBJ2-1,TRBV19,NA,NA,TGTGCCAGTAGCACCCGACCCCCCAATTCCGATGTACCGGGGGTTGGGTACCCAGCCGAGCAGTTCTTC,CASSTRPPNSDVPGVGYPAEQFF
TRBJ2-1,TRBV7-9,NA,NA,TGTGCCAGCAGCTTAGTGAGGCTCTACAATGAGCAGTTCTTC,CASSLVRLYNEQFF
TRBJ2-2,TRBV18,NA,NA,TGTGCCAGCACCTATCCGGGGGCCGGGGAGCTGTTTTTT,CASTYPGAGELFF
TRBJ2-1,TRBV5-4,NA,NA,TGTGCCAGCAGCTTTTTGGAGTACAATGAGCAGTTCTTC,CASSFLEYNEQFF
TRBJ1-6,TRBV18,NA,NA,TGTGCCAGCTCACCCCTTCCAGGGATGGGAGGGGGGTCACCCCTCCACTTT,CASSPLPGMGGGSPLHF